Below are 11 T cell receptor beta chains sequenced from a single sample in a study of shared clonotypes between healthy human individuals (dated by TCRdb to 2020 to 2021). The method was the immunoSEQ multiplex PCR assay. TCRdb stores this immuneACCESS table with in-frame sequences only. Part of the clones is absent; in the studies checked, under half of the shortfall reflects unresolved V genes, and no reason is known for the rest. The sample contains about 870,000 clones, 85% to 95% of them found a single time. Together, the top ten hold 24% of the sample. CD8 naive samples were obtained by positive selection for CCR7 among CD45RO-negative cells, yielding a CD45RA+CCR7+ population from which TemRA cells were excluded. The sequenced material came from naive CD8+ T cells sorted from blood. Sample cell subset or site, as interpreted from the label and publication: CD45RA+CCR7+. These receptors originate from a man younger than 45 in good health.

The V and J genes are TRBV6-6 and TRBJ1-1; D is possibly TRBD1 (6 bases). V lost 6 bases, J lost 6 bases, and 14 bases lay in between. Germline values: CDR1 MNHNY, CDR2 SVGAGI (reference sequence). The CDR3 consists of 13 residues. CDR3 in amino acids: CASRTLDRSEAFF. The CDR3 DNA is TGTGCCAGCAGAACCCTCGACAGGTCTGAAGCTTTCTTT.

The DNA of the CDR3 is TGTGCCAGCAGTGACCAGACAGGGGTGTTTGAAAAACTGTTTTTT. Translating it yields CASSDQTGVFEKLFF. V gene TRBV25-1 combines with J gene TRBJ1-4, with 8 bases fitting TRBD1. Trimming at V came to 3 bases and at J to 7 bases, leaving 7 bases not matched to a gene. Germline CDR1 reads MGHDK; CDR2 reads SYGVNS. This CDR3 spans 15 amino acids.

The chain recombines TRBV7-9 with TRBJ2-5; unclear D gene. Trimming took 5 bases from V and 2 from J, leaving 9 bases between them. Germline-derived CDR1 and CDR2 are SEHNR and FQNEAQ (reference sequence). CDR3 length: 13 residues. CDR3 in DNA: TGTGCCAGCAGCCACAGTGGACAAGAGACCCAGTACTTC. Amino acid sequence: CASSHSGQETQYF.

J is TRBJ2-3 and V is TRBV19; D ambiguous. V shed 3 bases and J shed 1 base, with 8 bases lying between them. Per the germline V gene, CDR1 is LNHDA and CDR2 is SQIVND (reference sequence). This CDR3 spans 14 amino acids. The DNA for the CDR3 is TGTGCCAGTAGTATTATGCACGGCACAGATACGCAGTATTTT. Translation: CASSIMHGTDTQYF. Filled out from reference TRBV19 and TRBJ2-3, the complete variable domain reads DGGITQSPKYLFRKEGQNVTLSCEQNLNHDAMYWYRQDPGQGLRLIYYSQIVNDFQKGDIAEGYSVSREKKESFPLTVTSAQKNPTAFYLCASSIMHGTDTQYFGPGTRLTVL.

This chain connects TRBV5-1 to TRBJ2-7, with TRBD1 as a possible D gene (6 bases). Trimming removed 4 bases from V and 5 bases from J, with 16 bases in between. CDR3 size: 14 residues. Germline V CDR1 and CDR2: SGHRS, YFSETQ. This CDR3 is CASSPRGGMDEQYF. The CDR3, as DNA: TGCGCCAGCAGCCCGCGTGGGGGCATGGACGAGCAGTACTTC.

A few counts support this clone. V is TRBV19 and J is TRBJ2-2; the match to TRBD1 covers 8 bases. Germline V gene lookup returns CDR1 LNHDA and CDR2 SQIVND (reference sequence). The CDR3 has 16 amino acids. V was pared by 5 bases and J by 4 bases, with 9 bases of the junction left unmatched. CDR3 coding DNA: TGTGCCAGTAGTCGGTCGACAGGGGACCTCACCGGGGAGCTGTTTTTT. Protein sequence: CASSRSTGDLTGELFF.

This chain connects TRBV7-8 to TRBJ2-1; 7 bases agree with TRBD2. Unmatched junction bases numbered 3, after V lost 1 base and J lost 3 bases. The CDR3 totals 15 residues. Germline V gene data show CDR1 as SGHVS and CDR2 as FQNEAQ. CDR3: CASSLGRELYNEQFF. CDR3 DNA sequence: TGTGCCAGCAGCTTAGGGCGGGAGCTCTACAATGAGCAGTTCTTC.

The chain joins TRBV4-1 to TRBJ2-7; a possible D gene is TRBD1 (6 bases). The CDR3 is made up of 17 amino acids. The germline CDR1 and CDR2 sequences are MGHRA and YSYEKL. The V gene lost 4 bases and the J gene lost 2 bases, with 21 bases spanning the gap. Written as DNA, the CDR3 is TGCGCCAGCAGCCCACTCTTCCTGGACAGTCGCGCCTACGAGCAGTACTTC. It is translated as CASSPLFLDSRAYEQYF.

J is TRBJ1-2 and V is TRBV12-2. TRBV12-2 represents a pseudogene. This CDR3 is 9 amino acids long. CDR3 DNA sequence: TGTGCAAGTCGCCATGGCTACACCTTC. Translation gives CASRHGYTF.

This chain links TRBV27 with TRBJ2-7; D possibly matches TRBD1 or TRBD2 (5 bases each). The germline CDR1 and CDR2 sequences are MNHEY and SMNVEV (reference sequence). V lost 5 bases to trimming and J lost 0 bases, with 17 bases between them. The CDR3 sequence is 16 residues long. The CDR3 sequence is CASSRHRDRISYEQYF. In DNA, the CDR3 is TGTGCCAGCAGTAGACACCGGGACCGAATCTCCTACGAGCAGTACTTC.

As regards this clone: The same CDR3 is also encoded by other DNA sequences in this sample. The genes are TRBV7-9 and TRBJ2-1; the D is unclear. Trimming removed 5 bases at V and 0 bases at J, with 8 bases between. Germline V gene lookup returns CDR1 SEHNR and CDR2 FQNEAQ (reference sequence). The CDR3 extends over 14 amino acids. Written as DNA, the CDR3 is TGTGCCAGCAGCCGAGGTAGCTCCTACAATGAGCAGTTCTTC. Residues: CASSRGSSYNEQFF.